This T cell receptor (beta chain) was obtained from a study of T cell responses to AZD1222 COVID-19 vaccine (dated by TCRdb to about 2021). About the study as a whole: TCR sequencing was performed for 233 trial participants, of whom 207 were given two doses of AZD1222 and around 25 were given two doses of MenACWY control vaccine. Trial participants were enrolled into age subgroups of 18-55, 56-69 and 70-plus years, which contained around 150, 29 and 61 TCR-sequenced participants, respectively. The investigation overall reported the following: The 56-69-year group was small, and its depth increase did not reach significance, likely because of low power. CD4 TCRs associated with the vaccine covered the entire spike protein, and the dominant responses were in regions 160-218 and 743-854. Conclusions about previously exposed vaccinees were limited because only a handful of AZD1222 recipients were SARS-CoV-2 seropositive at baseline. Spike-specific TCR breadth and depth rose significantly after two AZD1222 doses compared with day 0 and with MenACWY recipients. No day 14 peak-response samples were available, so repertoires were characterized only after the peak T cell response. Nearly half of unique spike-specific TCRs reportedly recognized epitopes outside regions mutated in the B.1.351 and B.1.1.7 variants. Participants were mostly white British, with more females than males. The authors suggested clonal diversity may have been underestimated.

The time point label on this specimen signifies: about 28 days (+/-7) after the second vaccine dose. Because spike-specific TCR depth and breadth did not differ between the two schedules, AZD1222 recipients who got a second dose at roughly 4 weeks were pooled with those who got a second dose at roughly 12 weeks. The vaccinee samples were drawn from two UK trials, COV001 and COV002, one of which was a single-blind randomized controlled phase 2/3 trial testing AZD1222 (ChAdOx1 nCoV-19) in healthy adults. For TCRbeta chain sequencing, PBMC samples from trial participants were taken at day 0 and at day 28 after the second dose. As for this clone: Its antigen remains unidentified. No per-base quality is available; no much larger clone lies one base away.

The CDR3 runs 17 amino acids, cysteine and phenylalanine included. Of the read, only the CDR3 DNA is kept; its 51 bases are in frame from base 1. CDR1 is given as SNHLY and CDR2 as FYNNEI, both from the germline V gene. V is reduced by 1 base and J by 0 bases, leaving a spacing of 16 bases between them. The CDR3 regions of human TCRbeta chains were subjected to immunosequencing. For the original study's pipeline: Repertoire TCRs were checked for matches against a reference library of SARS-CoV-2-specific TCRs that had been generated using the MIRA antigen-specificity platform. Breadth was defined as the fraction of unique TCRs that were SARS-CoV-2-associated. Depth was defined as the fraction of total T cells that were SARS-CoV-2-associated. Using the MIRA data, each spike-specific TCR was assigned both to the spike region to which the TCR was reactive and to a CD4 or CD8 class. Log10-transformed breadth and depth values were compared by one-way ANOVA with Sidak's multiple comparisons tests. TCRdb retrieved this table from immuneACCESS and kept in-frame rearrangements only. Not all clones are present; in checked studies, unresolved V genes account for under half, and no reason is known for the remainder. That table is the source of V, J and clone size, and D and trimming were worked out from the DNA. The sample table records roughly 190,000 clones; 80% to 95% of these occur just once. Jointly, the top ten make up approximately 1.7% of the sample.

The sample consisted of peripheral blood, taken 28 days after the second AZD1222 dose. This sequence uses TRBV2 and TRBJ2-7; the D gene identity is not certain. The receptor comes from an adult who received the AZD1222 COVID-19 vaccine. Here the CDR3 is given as CASSEVWAVLSSYEQYF. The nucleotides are TGTGCCAGCAGTGAAGTTTGGGCGGTACTTAGCTCCTACGAGCAGTACTTC.